The subject of this entry is one T cell receptor beta chain. The CDR3 extends over 16 amino acids. The germline V gene encodes CDR1 LGHDT and CDR2 YNNKEL (reference sequence). The junction had 11 bases not matched to a gene; V was cut back by 4 bases and J by 7 bases. This sample was taken from a study of control samples from healthy donors and cancer patients. Method: immunoSEQ multiplex PCR; TCRdb's copy keeps in-frame clones and lacks some. The sample yields approximately 120,000 clones, approximately 92% seen once. Source material: PBMCs. The chain links TRBV3-1 (or the pseudogene TRBV3-2) to TRBJ1-4; 8 bases map to TRBD1. This TCR was recovered from an elderly man with head and neck cancer. In DNA, the CDR3 is TGTGCCAGCAGCCTTAAGGGGGCAGGGGGCCGTGAAAAACTGTTTTTT. Protein: CASSLKGAGGREKLFF.